The T cell receptor (beta chain) described here comes from a study of CD8+CD57+ T cells in acquired aplastic anemia. Study-wide context: The mean DNA yield obtained from sorted CD4+ and CD8+ cells came to approximately 3 ug.

Study-level results: It was found that under 30 CD8+ CDR3 sequences were shared between patients and controls.

The template used for profiling TCR beta VDJ and CDR3 was genomic DNA. Each CDR3 protein gets one entry after TCRdb re-called the reads with MiXCR. The table shows 150,000 or so distinct CDR3 sequences, with 47% occurring only once. Patients chosen for sequencing had shown CD8+CD57+ cell expansion by flow cytometry. With respect to this clonotype: The antigen is not known.

The sequence came from a human donor with aplastic anemia. Sequences were obtained from sorted CD4+, CD8+, or CD8+CD57+ T cells (not recorded which) from PBMCs.

This CDR3 is CSAELASYEQYF. DNA for the CDR3: TGCAGTGCTGAGCTAGCTTCCTACGAGCAGTACTTC. The chain has TRBV20-1 and TRBJ2-7, with D possibly TRBD2 on 5 matching bases. V gave up 5 bases and J gave up 1 base, with 9 bases separating them. Germline V gene lookup returns CDR1 DFQATT and CDR2 SNEGSKA (reference sequence). The CDR3 sequence is 12 residues long.